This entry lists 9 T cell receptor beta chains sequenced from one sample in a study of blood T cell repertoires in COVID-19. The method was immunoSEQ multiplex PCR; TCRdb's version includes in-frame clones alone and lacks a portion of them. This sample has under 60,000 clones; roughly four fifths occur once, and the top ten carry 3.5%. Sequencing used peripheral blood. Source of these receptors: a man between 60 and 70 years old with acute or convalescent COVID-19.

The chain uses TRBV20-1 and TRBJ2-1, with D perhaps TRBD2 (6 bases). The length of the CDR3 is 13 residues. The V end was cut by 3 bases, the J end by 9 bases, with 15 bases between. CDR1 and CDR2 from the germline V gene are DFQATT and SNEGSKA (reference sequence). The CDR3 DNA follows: TGCAGTGCTAGTCCCCCCGGGGGAGTTGAGCAGTTCTTC. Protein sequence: CSASPPGGVEQFF.

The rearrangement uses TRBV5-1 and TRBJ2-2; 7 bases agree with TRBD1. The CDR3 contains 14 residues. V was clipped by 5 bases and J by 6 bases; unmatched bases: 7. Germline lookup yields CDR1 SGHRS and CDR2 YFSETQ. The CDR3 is CASRDNRGPGELFF. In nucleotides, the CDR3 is TGCGCCAGCAGGGACAACAGGGGCCCCGGGGAGCTGTTTTTT. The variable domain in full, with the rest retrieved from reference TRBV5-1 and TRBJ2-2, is KAGVTQTPRYLIKTRGQQVTLSCSPISGHRSVSWYQQTPGQGLQFLFEYFSETQRNKGNFPGRFSGRQFSNSRSEMNVSTLELGDSALYLCASRDNRGPGELFFGEGSRLTVL.

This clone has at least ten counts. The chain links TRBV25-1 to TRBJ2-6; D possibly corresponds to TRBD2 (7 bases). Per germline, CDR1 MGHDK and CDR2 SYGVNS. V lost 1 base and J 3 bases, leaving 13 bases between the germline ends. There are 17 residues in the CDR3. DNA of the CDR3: TGTGCCAGCAGTGAATTCAACGGGGGGCTTGGGGCCAACGTCCTGACTTTC. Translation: CASSEFNGGLGANVLTF.

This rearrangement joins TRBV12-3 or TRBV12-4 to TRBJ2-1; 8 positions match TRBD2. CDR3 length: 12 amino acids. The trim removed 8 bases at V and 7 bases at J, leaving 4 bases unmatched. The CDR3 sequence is CASGRGGNEQFF. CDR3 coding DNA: TGTGCCAGCGGACGGGGGGGGAATGAGCAGTTCTTC.

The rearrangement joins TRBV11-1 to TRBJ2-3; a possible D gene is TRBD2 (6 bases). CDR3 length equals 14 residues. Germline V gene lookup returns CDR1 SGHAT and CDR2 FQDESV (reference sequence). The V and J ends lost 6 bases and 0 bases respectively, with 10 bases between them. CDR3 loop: CASRGTASTDTQYF. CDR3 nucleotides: TGTGCCAGCAGGGGGACTGCTAGCACAGATACGCAGTATTTT. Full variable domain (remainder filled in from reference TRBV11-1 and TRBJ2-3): EAEVAQSPRYKITEKSQAVAFWCDPISGHATLYWYRQILGQGPELLVQFQDESVVDDSQLPKDRFSAERLKGVDSTLKIQPAELGDSAMYLCASRGTASTDTQYFGPGTRLTVL.

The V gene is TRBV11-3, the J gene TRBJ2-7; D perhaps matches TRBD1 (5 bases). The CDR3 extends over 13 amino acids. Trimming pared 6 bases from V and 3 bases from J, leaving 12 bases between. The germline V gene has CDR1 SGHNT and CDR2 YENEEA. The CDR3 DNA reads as TGTGCCAGCAGTTCCCGTACAGGCTACGAGCAGTACTTC. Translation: CASSSRTGYEQYF.

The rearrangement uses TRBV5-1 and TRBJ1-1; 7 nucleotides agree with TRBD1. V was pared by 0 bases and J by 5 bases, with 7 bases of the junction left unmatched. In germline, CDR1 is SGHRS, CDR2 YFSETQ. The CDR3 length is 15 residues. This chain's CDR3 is CASSLGSRGWTEAFF. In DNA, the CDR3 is TGCGCCAGCAGCTTGGGGTCCAGGGGGTGGACTGAAGCTTTCTTT.

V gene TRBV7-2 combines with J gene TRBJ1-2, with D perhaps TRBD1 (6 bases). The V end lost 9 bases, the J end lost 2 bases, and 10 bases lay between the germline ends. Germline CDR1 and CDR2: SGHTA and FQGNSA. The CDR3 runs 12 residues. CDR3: CASSGQNYGYTF. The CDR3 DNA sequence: TGTGCCAGTAGTGGACAGAACTATGGCTACACCTTC.

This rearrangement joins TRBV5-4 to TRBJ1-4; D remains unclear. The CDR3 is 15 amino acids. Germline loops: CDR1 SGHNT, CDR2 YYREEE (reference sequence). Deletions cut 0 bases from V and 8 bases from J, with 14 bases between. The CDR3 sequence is CASSLAGAEGEKLFF. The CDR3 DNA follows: TGTGCCAGCAGCTTGGCGGGAGCCGAAGGAGAAAAACTGTTTTTT.